This TCR beta chain was found in a study of blood T cell repertoires in COVID-19. Trimming took off 1 base at V and 1 base at J, with 10 bases between the two ends. This CDR3 is built from 15 residues. CDR1 is SEHNR, CDR2 FQNEAQ, per germline (reference sequence). The assay was immunoSEQ multiplex PCR, and TCRdb's table has in-frame clones only and misses some. The table records about 240,000 clones, 75% to 85% of them present only once. This receptor was identified in an older woman with active or convalescent COVID-19. The sample comprised peripheral blood. This sequence joins TRBV7-9 and TRBJ1-1; D remains unclear. For the CDR3, the DNA is TGTGCCAGCAGCTTAGGGGCCGACGGGAACACTGAAGCTTTCTTT. Amino acids: CASSLGADGNTEAFF.